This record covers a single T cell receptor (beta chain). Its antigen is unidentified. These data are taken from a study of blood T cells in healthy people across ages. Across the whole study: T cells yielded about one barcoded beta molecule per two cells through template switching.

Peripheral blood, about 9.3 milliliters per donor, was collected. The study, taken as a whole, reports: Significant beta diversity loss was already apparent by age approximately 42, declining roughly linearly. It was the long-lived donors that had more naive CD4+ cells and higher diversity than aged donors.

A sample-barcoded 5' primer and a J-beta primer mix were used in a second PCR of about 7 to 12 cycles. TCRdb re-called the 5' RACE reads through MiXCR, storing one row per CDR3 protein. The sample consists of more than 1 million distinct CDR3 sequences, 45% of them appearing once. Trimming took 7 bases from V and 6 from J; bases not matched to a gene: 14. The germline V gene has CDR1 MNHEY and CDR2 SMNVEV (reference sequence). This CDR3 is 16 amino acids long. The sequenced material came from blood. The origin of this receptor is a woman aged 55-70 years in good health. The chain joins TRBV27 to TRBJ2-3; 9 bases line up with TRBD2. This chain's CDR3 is CASTLSGLSGGDTQYF. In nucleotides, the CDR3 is TGTGCCAGCACCCTCTCGGGACTAAGCGGGGGGGATACGCAGTATTTT.